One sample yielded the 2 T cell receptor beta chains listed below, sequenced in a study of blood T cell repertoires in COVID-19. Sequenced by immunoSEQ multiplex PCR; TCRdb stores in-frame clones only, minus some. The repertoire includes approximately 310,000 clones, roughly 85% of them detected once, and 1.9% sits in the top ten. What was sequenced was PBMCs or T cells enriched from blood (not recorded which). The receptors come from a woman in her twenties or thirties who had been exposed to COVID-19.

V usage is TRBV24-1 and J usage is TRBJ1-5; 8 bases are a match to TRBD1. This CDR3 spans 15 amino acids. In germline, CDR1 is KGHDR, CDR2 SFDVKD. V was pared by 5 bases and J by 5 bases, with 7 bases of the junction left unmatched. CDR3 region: CATSGSRGQDQPQHF. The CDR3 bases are TGTGCCACCAGTGGGAGCAGGGGGCAGGATCAGCCCCAGCATTTT.

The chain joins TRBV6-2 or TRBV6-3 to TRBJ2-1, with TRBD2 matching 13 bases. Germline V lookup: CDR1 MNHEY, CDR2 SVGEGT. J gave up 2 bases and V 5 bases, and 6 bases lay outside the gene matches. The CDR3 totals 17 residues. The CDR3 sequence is CASSTRTSGGTYNEQFF. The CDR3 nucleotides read TGTGCCAGCAGTACCAGGACTAGCGGGGGCACCTACAATGAGCAGTTCTTC.